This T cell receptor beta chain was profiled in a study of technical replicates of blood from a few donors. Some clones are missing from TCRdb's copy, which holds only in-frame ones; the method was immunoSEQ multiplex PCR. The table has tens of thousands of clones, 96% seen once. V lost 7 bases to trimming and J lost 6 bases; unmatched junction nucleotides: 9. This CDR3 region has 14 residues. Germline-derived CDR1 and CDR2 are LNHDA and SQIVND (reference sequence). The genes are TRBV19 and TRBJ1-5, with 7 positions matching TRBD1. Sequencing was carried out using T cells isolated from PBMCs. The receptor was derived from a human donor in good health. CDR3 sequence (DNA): TGTGCCAGTACCAATAGGGCAGGGGGTCAGCCCCAGCATTTT. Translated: CASTNRAGGQPQHF.